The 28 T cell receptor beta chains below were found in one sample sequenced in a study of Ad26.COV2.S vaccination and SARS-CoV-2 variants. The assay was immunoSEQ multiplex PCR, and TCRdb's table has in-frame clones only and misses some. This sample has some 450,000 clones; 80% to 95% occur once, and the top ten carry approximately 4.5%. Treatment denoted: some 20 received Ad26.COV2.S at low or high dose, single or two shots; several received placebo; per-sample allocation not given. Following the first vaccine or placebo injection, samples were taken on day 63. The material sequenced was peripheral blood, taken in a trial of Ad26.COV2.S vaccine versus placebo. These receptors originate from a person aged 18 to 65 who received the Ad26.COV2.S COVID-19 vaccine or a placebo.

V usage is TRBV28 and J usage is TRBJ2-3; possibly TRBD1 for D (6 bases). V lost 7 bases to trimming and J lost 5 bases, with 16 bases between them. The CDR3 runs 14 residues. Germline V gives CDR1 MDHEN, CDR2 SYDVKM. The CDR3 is CASNIGTYGDTQYF. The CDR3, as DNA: TGTGCCAGCAACATCGGGACATATGGAGATACGCAGTATTTT.

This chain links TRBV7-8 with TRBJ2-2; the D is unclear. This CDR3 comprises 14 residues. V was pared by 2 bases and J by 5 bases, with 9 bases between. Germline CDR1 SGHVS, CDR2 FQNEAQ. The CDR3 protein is CASSLLRATGELFF. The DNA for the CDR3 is TGTGCCAGCAGCTTACTAAGGGCTACCGGGGAGCTGTTTTTT. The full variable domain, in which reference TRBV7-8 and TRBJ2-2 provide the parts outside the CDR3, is GAGVSQSPRYKVAKRGQDVALRCDPISGHVSLFWYQQALGQGPEFLTYFQNEAQLDKSGLPSDRFFAERPEGSVSTLKIQRTQQEDSAVYLCASSLLRATGELFFGEGSRLTVL.

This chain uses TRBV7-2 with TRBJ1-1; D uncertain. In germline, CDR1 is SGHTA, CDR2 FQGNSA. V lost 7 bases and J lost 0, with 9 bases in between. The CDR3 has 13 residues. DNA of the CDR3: TGTGCCAGCACCTTGTGGATGAACACTGAAGCTTTCTTT. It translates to CASTLWMNTEAFF. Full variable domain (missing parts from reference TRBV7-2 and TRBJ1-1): GAGVSQSPSNKVTEKGKDVELRCDPISGHTALYWYRQSLGQGLEFLIYFQGNSAPDKSGLPSDRFSAERTGGSVSTLTIQRTQQEDSAVYLCASTLWMNTEAFFGQGTRLTVV.

Written as DNA, the CDR3 is TGTGCCAGCAGTATCCCTCAGGGGGATGGTGATGAAAAACTGTTTTTT. Translation: CASSIPQGDGDEKLFF. The chain has TRBV27 and TRBJ1-4; 7 positions match TRBD1. The CDR3 sequence is 16 residues long. J gave up 6 bases and V 5 bases, and 12 bases lay outside the gene matches. Germline-derived CDR1 and CDR2 are MNHEY and SMNVEV (reference sequence).

The CDR3 coding sequence is TGTGCCAGCAGTTACCCGCAGGGCAATGAGCAGTTCTTC. This gives the protein CASSYPQGNEQFF. The chain is built from TRBV6-6 and TRBJ2-1; a possible D gene is TRBD1 (5 bases). The CDR3 sequence is 13 residues long. The germline V gene encodes CDR1 MNHNY and CDR2 SVGAGI (reference sequence). The germline V and J ends were trimmed by 2 bases and 6 bases, with 8 bases remaining between them.

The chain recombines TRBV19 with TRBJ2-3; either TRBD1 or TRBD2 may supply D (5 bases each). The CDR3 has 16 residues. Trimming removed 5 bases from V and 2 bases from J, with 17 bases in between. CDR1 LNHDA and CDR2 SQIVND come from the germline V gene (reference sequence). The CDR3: CASSLGAGEYTDTQYF. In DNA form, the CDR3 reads TGTGCCAGTAGTTTAGGGGCCGGGGAATACACAGATACGCAGTATTTT.

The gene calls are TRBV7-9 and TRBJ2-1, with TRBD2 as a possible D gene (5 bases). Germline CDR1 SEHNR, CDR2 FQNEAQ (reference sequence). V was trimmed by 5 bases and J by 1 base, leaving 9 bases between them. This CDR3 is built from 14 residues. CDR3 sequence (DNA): TGTGCCAGCAGCCCGAGGGTTTCCTACAATGAGCAGTTCTTC. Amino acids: CASSPRVSYNEQFF. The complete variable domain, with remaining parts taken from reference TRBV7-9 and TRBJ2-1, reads DTGVSQNPRHKITKRGQNVTFRCDPISEHNRLYWYRQTLGQGPEFLTYFQNEAQLEKSRLLSDRFSAERPKGSFSTLEIQRTEQGDSAMYLCASSPRVSYNEQFFGPGTRLTVL.

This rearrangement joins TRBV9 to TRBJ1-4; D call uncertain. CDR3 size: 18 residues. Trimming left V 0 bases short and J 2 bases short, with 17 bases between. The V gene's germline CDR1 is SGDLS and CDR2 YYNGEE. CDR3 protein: CASSVARGGGRTNEKLFF. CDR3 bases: TGTGCCAGCAGCGTAGCGAGAGGTGGAGGGAGGACTAATGAAAAACTGTTTTTT.

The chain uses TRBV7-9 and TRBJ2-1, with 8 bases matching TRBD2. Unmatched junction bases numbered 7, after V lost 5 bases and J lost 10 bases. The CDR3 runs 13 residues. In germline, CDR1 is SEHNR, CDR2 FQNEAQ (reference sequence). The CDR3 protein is CASSAKGGREQFF. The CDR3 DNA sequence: TGTGCCAGCAGCGCCAAGGGCGGGAGGGAGCAGTTCTTC.

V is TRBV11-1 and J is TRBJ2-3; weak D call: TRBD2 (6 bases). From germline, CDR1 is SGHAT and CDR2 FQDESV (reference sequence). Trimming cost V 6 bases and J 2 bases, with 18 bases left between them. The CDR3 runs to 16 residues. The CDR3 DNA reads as TGTGCCAGCAGACAGACTAGGGATGGATACACAGATACGCAGTATTTT. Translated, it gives CASRQTRDGYTDTQYF. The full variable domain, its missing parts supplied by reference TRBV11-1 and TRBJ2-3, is EAEVAQSPRYKITEKSQAVAFWCDPISGHATLYWYRQILGQGPELLVQFQDESVVDDSQLPKDRFSAERLKGVDSTLKIQPAELGDSAMYLCASRQTRDGYTDTQYFGPGTRLTVL.

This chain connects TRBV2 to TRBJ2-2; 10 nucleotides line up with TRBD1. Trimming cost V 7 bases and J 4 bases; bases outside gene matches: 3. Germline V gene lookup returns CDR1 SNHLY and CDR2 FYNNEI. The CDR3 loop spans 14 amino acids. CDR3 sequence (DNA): TGTGCCAGCACAGGACAGGGGGGCACCGGGGAGCTGTTTTTT. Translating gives CASTGQGGTGELFF.

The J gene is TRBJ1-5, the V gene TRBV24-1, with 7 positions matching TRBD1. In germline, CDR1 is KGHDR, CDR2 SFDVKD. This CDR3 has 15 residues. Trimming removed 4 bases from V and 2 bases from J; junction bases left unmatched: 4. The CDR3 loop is CATSETGSRNQPQHF. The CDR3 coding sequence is TGTGCCACCAGTGAGACAGGGTCTCGCAATCAGCCCCAGCATTTT.

Here the CDR3 reads CASTHRTARETQYF. The CDR3 DNA follows: TGTGCCAGCACCCATCGGACCGCCAGAGAGACCCAGTACTTC. The chain recombines TRBV28 with TRBJ2-5, with no clear D. V was pared by 7 bases and J by 4 bases, with 16 bases between. The CDR3 totals 14 residues. Germline CDR1 MDHEN, CDR2 SYDVKM.

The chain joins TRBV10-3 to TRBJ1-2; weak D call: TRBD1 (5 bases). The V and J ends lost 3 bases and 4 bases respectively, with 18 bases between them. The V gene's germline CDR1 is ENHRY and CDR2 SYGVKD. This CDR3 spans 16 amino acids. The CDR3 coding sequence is TGTGCCATCAGTGAATCGAGAGGGGAGTTGATCTATGGCTACACCTTC. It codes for CAISESRGELIYGYTF.

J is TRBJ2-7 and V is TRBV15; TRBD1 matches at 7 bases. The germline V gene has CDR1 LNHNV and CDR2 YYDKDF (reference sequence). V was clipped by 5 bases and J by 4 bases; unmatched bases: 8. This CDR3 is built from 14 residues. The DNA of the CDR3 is TGTGCCACCAGCCCACGACAGGGTAGATACGAGCAGTACTTC. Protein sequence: CATSPRQGRYEQYF.

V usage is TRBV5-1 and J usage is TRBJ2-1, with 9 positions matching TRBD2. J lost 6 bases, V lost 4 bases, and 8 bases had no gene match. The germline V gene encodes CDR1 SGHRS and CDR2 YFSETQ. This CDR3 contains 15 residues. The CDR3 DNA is TGCGCCAGCAGCCCTGGACTAGCGACCCCCAATGAGCAGTTCTTC. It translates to CASSPGLATPNEQFF.

The CDR3 reads CASSPGTGLLVGELFF. CDR3 nucleotide sequence: TGTGCCAGCAGCCCCGGGACAGGGCTCCTAGTGGGGGAGCTGTTTTTT. The rearrangement uses TRBV6-2 or TRBV6-3 and TRBJ2-2; 9 bases line up with TRBD1. There are 16 residues in the CDR3. CDR1 MNHEY and CDR2 SVGEGT come from the germline V gene. The J segment lost 8 bases and the V segment lost 6 bases, leaving 13 bases of the junction unmatched.

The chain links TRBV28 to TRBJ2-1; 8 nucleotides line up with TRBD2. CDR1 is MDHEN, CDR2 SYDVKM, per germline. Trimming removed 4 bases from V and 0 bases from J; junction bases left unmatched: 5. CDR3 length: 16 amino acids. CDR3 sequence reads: CASSSPLAGSYNEQFF. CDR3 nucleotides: TGTGCCAGCAGTTCCCCTCTAGCGGGCTCCTACAATGAGCAGTTCTTC.

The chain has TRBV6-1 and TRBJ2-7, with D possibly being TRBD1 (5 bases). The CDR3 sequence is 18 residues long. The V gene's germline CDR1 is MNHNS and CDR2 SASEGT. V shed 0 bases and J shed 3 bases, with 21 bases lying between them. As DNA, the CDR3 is TGTGCCAGCAGTGAAGCCAAGAGGAAGGGCAGGGTATTCTACGAGCAGTACTTC. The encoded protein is CASSEAKRKGRVFYEQYF.

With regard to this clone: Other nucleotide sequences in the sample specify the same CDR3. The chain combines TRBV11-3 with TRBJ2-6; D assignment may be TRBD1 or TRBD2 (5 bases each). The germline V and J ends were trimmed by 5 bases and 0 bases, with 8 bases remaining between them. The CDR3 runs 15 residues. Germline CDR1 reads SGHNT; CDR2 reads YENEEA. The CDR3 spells CASSPGPSGANVLTF. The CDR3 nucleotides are TGTGCCAGCAGCCCGGGGCCCTCTGGGGCCAACGTCCTGACTTTC.

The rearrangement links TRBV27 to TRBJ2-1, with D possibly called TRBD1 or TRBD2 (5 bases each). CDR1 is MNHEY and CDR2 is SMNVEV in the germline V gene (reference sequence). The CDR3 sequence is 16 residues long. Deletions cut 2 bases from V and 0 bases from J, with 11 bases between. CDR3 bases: TGTGCCAGCAGTTTAGGGTGGGGGATCTCCTACAATGAGCAGTTCTTC. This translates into CASSLGWGISYNEQFF.

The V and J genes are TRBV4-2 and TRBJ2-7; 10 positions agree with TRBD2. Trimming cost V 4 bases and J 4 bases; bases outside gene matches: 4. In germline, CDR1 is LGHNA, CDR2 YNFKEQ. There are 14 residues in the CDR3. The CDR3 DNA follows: TGTGCCAGCAGCCCCAGCGGGAGGGCGTACGAGCAGTACTTC. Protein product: CASSPSGRAYEQYF.

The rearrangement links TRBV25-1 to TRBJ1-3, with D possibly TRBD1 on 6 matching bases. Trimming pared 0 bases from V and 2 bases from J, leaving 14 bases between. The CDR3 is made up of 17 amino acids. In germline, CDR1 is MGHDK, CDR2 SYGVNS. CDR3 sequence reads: CASSEYIRGGAGNTIYF. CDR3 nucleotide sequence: TGTGCCAGCAGTGAATATATTCGGGGGGGCGCTGGAAACACCATATATTTT.

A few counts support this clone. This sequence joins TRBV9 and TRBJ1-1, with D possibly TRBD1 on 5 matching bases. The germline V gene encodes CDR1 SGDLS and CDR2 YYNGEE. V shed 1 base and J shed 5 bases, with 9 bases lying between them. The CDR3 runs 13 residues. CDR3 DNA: TGTGCCAGCAGCGTACAGGGAGGTACTGAAGCTTTCTTT. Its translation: CASSVQGGTEAFF.

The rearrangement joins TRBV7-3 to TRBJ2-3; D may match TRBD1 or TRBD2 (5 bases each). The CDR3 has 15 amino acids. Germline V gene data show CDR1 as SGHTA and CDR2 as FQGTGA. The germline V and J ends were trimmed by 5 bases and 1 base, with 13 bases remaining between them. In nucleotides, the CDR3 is TGTGCCAGCAGCCCGGGGCGGAGCCGCACAGATACGCAGTATTTT. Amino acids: CASSPGRSRTDTQYF.

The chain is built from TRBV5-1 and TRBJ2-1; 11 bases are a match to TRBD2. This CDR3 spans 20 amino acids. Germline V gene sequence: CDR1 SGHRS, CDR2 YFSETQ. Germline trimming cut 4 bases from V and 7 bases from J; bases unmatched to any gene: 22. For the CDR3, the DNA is TGCGCCAGCAGCGAACCTAAGGGACTAGCGGAGCTGCTGGGGCAAAATGAGCAGTTCTTC. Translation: CASSEPKGLAELLGQNEQFF.

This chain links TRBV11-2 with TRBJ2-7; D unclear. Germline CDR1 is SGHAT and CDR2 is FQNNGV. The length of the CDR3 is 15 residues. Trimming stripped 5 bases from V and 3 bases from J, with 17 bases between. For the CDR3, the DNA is TGTGCCAGCAGCCCTAATGCCGCCCCCCACTACGAGCAGTACTTC. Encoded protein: CASSPNAAPHYEQYF. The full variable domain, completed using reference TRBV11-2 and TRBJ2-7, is EAGVAQSPRYKIIEKRQSVAFWCNPISGHATLYWYQQILGQGPKLLIQFQNNGVVDDSQLPKDRFSAERLKGVDSTLKIQPAKLEDSAVYLCASSPNAAPHYEQYFGPGTRLTVT.

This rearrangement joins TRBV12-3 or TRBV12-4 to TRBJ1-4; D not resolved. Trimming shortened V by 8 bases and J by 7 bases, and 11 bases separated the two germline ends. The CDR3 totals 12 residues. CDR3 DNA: TGTGCCAGCGGACCGCTGCCTGAAAAACTGTTTTTT. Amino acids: CASGPLPEKLFF.